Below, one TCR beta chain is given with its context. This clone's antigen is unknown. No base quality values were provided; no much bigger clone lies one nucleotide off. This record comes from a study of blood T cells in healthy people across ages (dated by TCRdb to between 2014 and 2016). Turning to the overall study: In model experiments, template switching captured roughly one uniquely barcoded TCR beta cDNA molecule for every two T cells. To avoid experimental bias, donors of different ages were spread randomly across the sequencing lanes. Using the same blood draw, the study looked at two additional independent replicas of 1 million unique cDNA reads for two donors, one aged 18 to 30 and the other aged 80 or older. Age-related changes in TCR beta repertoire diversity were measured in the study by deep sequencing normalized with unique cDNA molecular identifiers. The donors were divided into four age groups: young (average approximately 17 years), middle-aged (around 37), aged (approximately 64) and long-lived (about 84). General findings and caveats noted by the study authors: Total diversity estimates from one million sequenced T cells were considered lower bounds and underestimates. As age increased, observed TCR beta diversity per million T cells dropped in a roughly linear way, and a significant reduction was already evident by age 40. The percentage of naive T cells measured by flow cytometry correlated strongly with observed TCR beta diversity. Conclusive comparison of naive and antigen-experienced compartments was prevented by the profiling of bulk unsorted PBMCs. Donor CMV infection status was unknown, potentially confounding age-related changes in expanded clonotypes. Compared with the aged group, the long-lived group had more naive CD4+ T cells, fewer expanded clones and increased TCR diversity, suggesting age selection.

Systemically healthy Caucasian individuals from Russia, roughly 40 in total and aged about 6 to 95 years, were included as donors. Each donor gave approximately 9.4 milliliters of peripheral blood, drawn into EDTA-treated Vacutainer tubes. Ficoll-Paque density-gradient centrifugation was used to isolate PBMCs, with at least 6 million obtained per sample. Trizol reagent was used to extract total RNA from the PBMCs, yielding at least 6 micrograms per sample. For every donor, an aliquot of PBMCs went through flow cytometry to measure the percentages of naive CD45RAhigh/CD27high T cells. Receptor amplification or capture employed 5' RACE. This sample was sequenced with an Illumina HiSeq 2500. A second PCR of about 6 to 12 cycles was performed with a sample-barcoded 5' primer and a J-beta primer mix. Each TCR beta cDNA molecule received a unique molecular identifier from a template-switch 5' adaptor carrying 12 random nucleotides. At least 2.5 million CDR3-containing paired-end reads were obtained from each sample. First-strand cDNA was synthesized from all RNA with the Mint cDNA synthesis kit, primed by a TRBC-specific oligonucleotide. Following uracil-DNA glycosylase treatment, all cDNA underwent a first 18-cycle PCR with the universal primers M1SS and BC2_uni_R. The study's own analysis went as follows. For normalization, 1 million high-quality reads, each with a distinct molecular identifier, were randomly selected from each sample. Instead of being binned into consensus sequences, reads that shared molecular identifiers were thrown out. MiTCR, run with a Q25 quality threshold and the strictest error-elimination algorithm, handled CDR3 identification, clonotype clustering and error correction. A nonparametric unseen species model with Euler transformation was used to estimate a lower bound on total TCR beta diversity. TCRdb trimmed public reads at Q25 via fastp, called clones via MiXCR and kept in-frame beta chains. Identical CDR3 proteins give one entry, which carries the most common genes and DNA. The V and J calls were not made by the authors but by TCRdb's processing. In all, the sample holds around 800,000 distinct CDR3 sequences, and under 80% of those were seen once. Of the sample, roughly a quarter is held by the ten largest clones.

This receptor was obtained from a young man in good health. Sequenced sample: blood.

In nucleotide form, the sequence is TGCGCCAGCAGCCATTTAGCGGGGGGTCTCGATACGCAGTATTTT. This translates into CASSHLAGGLDTQYF. The rearranged chain carries TRBV4-1 and TRBJ2-3; 10 central bases correspond to TRBD2. Inclusive of the bounding cysteine and phenylalanine, the CDR3 is 15 residues long. Only the CDR3 DNA is retained, 45 bases long and in frame from the first base. The germline V gene yields MGHRA for CDR1 and YSYEKL for CDR2. From V the trimming removes 3 bases and from J it removes 6 bases, while the gene matches leave 6 bases of the junction unaccounted for.